This T cell receptor beta chain was identified during a study of blood T cells in healthy people across ages. Regarding the study as a whole: Versus aged donors, long-lived donors had higher diversity and more naive CD4+ cells.

Concerning this clonotype itself: Its antigen is unknown.

Whenever a sample was processed, at least 6.5 million PBMCs were isolated. At least 6 micrograms of total RNA were extracted per sample. This CDR3 contains 14 residues. The V gene's germline CDR1 is MNHNS and CDR2 SASEGT. The V end was cut by 5 bases, the J end by 5 bases, with 13 bases between. The second PCR ran roughly 6 to 11 cycles with a sample-barcoded 5' primer and J-beta primers. TCRdb reprocessed the 5' RACE reads with MiXCR, giving one entry per CDR3 protein. Of approximately 1,000,000 distinct CDR3 sequences in the sample, 45% are singletons; the top ten hold approximately 17%. The chain is built from TRBV6-1 and TRBJ1-5, with TRBD1 as a possible D gene (6 bases). The source of this sequence is a woman aged 55 to 70 in good health. Material: blood. The CDR3 loop reads CASSLQGNYQPQHF. The CDR3 DNA is TGTGCCAGCAGTCTGCAGGGGAACTATCAGCCCCAGCATTTT.